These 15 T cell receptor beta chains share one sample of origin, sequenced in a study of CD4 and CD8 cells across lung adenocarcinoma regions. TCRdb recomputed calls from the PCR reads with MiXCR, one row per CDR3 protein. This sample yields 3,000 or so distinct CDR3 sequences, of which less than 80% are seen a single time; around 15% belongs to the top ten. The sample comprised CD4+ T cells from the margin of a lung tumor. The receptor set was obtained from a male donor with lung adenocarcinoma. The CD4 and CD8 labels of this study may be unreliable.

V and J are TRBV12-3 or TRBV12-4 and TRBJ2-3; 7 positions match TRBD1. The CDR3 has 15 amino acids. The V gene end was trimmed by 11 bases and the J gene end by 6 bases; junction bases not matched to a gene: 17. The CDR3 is CAGGLGGRAVDTQYF. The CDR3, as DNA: TGTGCCGGGGGTTTAGGGGGCCGAGCAGTGGATACGCAGTATTTT.

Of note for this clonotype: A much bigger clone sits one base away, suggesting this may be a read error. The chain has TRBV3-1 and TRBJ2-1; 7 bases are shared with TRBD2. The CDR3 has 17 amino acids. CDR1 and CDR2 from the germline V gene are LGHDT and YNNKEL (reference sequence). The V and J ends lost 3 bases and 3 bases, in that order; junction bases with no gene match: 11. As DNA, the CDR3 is TGTGCCAGCAGCCAGGGCTTACCGGGAGGTTTCTACAATGAGCAGTTCTTC. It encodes CASSQGLPGGFYNEQFF.

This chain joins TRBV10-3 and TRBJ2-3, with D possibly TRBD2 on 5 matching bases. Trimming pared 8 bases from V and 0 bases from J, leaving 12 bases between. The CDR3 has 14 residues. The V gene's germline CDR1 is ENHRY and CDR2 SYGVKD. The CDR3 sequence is CAILWASSTDTQYF. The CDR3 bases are TGTGCCATCCTTTGGGCTAGCAGCACAGATACGCAGTATTTT.

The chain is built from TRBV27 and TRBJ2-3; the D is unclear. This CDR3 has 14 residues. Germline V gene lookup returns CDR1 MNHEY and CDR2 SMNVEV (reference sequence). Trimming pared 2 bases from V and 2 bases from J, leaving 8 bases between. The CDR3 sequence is CASSLKQPTDTQYF. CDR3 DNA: TGTGCCAGCAGTTTAAAACAGCCCACAGATACGCAGTATTTT.

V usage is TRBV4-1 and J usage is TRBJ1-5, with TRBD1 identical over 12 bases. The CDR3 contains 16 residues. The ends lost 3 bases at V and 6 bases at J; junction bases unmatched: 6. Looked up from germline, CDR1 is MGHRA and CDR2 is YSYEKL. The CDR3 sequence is CASSHEGQGASQPQHF. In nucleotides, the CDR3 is TGCGCCAGCAGCCATGAGGGACAGGGGGCGAGTCAGCCCCAGCATTTT.

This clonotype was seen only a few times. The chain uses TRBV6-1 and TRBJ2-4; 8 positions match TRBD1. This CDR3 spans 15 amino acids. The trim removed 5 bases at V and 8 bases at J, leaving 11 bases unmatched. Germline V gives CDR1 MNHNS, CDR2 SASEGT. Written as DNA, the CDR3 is TGTGCCAGCAGTCCGAGGCAGGGGGCAGCGGACATTCAGTACTTC. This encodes CASSPRQGAADIQYF.

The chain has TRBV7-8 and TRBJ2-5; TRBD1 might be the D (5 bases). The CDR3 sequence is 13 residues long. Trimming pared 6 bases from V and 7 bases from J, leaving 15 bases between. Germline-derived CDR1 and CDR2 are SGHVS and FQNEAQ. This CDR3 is CASRPDRKGTQYF. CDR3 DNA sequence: TGTGCCAGCAGGCCCGACAGAAAGGGGACCCAGTACTTC.

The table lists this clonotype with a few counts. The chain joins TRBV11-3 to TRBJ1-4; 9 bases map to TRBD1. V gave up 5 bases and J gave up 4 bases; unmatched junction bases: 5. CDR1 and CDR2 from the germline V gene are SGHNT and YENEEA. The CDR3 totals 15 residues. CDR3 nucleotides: TGTGCCAGCAGCCAACAGGGGGCTTATAATGAAAAACTGTTTTTT. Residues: CASSQQGAYNEKLFF.

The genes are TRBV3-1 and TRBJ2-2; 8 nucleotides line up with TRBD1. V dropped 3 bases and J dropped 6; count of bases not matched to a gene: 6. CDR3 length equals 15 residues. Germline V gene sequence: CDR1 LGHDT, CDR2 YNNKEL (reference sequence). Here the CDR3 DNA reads TGTGCCAGCAGCCAGAGGACAGGGAAGGCCGGGGAGCTGTTTTTT. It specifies CASSQRTGKAGELFF.

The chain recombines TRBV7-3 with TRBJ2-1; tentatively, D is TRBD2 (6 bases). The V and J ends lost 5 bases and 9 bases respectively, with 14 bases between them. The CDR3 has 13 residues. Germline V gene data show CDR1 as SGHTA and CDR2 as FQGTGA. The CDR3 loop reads CASSPTSFGEQFF. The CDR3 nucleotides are TGTGCCAGCAGCCCCACTAGCTTCGGTGAGCAGTTCTTC.

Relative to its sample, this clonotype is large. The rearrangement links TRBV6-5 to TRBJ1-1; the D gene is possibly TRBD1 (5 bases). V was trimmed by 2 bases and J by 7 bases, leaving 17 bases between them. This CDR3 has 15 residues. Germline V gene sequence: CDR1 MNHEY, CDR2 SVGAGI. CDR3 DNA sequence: TGTGCCAGCAGTTACAAACCCCGGGGCGGGGGTGAAGCTTTCTTT. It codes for CASSYKPRGGGEAFF.

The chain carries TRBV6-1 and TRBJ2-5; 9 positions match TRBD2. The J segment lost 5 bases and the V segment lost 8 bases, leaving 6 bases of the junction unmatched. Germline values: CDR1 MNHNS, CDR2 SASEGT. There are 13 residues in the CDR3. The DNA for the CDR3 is TGTGCCAGCGGGGCGGGAGGGCCGGAGACCCAGTACTTC. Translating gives CASGAGGPETQYF.

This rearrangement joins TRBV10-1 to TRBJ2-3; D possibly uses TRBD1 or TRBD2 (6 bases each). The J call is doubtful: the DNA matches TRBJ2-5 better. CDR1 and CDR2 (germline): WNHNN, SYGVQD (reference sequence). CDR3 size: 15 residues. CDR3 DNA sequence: TGCGCCAGCAGTGAAGGGGGGCGTCACACAGATACCCAGTACTTC. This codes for CASSEGGRHTDTQYF.

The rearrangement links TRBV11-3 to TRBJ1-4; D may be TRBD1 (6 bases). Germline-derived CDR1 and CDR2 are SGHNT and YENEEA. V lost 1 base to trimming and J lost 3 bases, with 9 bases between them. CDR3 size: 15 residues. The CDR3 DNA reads TGTGCCAGCAGCTTAGGACAGGATGCTAATGAAAAACTGTTTTTT. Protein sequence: CASSLGQDANEKLFF.

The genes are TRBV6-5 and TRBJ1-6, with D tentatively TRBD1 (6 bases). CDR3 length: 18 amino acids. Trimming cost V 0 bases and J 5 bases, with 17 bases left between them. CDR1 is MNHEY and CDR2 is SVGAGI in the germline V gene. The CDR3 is CASSYSSVGTNHNSPLHF. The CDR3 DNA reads TGTGCCAGCAGTTACTCGAGTGTCGGGACAAATCATAATTCACCCCTCCACTTT.